This T cell receptor beta chain was found in a study of early T cells in non-severe SARS-CoV-2 infection. Study-level background: Bulk RNA taken from unsorted whole blood was sequenced, leaving chains unpaired.

Each CDR3 protein is one row after TCRdb ran MiXCR on the 5' RACE reads. Here the sample spans 50,000 to 60,000 distinct CDR3 sequences, 6.5% to 8.5% being singletons. Study results and caveats: The VDJdb matching leaned toward anti-spike CD8 responses and overlooked private and CD4 specificities.

This clonotype appeared many times. Its target is not known. The material sequenced was whole blood. This sequence originates from an adult who was a healthcare worker with PCR-confirmed SARS-CoV-2 infection or an uninfected control (not recorded which).

CDR3 DNA: TGCGCCAGCAGCCCTCTCCCGGGACAGGGCTCTGGCTACACCTTC. Translation: CASSPLPGQGSGYTF. This chain connects TRBV5-1 to TRBJ1-2, with 9 bases identical to TRBD1. V was clipped by 4 bases and J by 7 bases; unmatched bases: 11. Per the germline V gene, CDR1 is SGHRS and CDR2 is YFSETQ. The length of the CDR3 is 15 residues.